These 17 T cell receptor beta chains originate from one sample sequenced in a study of cytomegalovirus exposure and HLA in healthy donors. Clones were read by immunoSEQ multiplex PCR, and TCRdb kept only the in-frame ones, dropping some. The sample lists roughly 120,000 clones; roughly 86% were seen once. Sequenced material: PBMCs. These TCRs come from a man between 18 and 29 years old in good health and CMV-seronegative.

The rearrangement joins TRBV30 to TRBJ2-3, with 8 positions matching TRBD2. This CDR3 spans 14 amino acids. The V gene end was trimmed by 1 base and the J gene end by 3 bases; junction bases not matched to a gene: 3. Germline V CDR1 and CDR2: GTSNPN, SVGIG (reference sequence). Here the CDR3 reads CAWSGPGGTDTQYF. DNA for the CDR3: TGTGCCTGGAGTGGCCCGGGGGGGACAGATACGCAGTATTTT.

The chain combines TRBV19 with TRBJ2-7, with 10 nucleotides matching TRBD1. V gave up 6 bases and J gave up 6 bases; unmatched junction bases: 14. This CDR3 is built from 16 residues. CDR1 is LNHDA, CDR2 SQIVND, per germline (reference sequence). The CDR3: CASSPLGGQGFGEQYF. The CDR3 nucleotides are TGTGCCAGTAGCCCTCTTGGGGGACAGGGGTTCGGCGAGCAGTACTTC.

This clone came up once. The genes are TRBV6-5 and TRBJ2-7; unclear D gene. The CDR3 sequence is 13 residues long. The V and J ends lost 6 bases and 3 bases respectively, with 12 bases between them. Per the germline V gene, CDR1 is MNHEY and CDR2 is SVGAGI. The CDR3 protein is CASSLGPFYEQYF. DNA for the CDR3: TGTGCCAGCAGCCTTGGGCCCTTCTACGAGCAGTACTTC.

This chain joins TRBV7-8 and TRBJ2-5; tentative D call: TRBD1 (5 bases). This CDR3 has 17 amino acids. Per the germline V gene, CDR1 is SGHVS and CDR2 is FQNEAQ. Between the trimmed V and J ends, which lost 2 bases and 7 bases, there was a span of 23 bases. The CDR3 nucleotides are TGTGCCAGCAGCTTAACCCCCCAGGGCCCAAAGCTGGGGACCCAGTACTTC. This translates into CASSLTPQGPKLGTQYF.

This CDR3 reads CASSLRTGVTEQFF. The CDR3, as DNA: TGTGCCAGCAGCTTAAGGACAGGGGTCACTGAGCAGTTCTTC. J is TRBJ2-1 and V is TRBV5-5; 9 nucleotides align to TRBD1. CDR3 size: 14 residues. The junction had 6 bases not matched to a gene; V was cut back by 2 bases and J by 9 bases. The germline CDR1 and CDR2 sequences are SGHKS and YYEKEE (reference sequence).

The chain recombines TRBV30 with TRBJ1-5, with 12 bases aligning to TRBD1. The CDR3 contains 16 residues. CDR1 and CDR2 from the germline V gene are GTSNPN and SVGIG (reference sequence). V dropped 5 bases and J dropped 1; count of bases not matched to a gene: 6. The CDR3, as DNA: TGTGCCTGGGGGACAGGGGGCCCAGGAAGCAATCAGCCCCAGCATTTT. Its protein is CAWGTGGPGSNQPQHF.

The chain employs TRBV7-9 and TRBJ1-5; D possibly corresponds to TRBD1 (5 bases). Germline V gene data show CDR1 as SEHNR and CDR2 as FQNEAQ (reference sequence). V gave up 0 bases and J gave up 2 bases, with 8 bases separating them. The CDR3 consists of 15 residues. Here the CDR3 DNA reads TGTGCCAGCAGCTTAGCGGCGGGGGGCAATCAGCCCCAGCATTTT. Translated: CASSLAAGGNQPQHF.

V gene TRBV29-1 combines with J gene TRBJ2-1; D is perhaps TRBD2 (6 bases). Trimming took off 2 bases at V and 3 bases at J, with 8 bases between the two ends. CDR3 size: 13 residues. Per germline, CDR1 SQVTM and CDR2 ANQGSEA. The CDR3 protein is CSVEPGGYNEQFF. DNA of the CDR3: TGCAGCGTTGAACCCGGGGGCTACAATGAGCAGTTCTTC.

The V gene is TRBV30, the J gene TRBJ1-3, with 8 bases matching TRBD1. Trimming removed 2 bases from V and 0 bases from J; junction bases left unmatched: 6. Germline CDR1 is GTSNPN and CDR2 is SVGIG (reference sequence). The CDR3 is 16 residues long. CDR3 region: CAWSHGQGASGNTIYF. The CDR3 nucleotides read TGTGCCTGGAGTCACGGACAGGGAGCCTCTGGAAACACCATATATTTT.

This chain connects TRBV30 to TRBJ2-5; D may be TRBD2 (6 bases). This CDR3 spans 11 amino acids. Per germline, CDR1 GTSNPN and CDR2 SVGIG (reference sequence). The V end was cut by 5 bases, the J end by 9 bases, with 13 bases between. CDR3 bases: TGTGCCTGGTCCCCTGGCGGGGCCCAGTACTTC. It specifies CAWSPGGAQYF.

CDR3 bases: TGTGCCAGCATCAGGGACTGGAACTCCTACAATGAGCAGTTCTTC. Its translation: CASIRDWNSYNEQFF. The V gene is TRBV6-1, the J gene TRBJ2-1, with a possible D match to TRBD2 (6 bases). The CDR3 totals 15 residues. Trimming took off 7 bases at V and 0 bases at J, with 13 bases between the two ends. Germline CDR1 reads MNHNS; CDR2 reads SASEGT.

This chain links TRBV19 with TRBJ1-5; 7 nucleotides agree with TRBD1. J gave up 4 bases and V 5 bases, and 17 bases lay outside the gene matches. CDR1 is LNHDA and CDR2 is SQIVND in the germline V gene (reference sequence). The CDR3 contains 18 residues. The CDR3 spells CASSSTPLTGPWNQPQHF. CDR3 nucleotide sequence: TGTGCCAGTAGTTCCACACCCCTGACAGGGCCGTGGAATCAGCCCCAGCATTTT.

The genes are TRBV30 and TRBJ2-1; 7 nucleotides match TRBD1. With 5 bases clipped from V and 6 bases from J, the junction kept 4 bases outside the gene matches. Germline loops: CDR1 GTSNPN, CDR2 SVGIG (reference sequence). This CDR3 has 12 amino acids. As DNA, the CDR3 is TGTGCCTGGGGGAGACAGGGCAATGAGCAGTTCTTC. It is translated as CAWGRQGNEQFF.

The chain combines TRBV9 with TRBJ2-5; 9 positions match TRBD2. The CDR3 is 17 residues long. After removal of 3 bases from V and 2 bases from J, the junction contained 11 bases not matched to a gene. Germline CDR1 is SGDLS and CDR2 is YYNGEE. CDR3 nucleotides: TGTGCCAGCAGCGCCCACCCGACTAGCGGTGAACAAGAGACCCAGTACTTC. Its translation: CASSAHPTSGEQETQYF. The entire variable domain, with the rest obtained from reference TRBV9 and TRBJ2-5, is as follows: DSGVTQTPKHLITATGQRVTLRCSPRSGDLSVYWYQQSLDQGLQFLIQYYNGEERAKGNILERFSAQQFPDLHSELNLSSLELGDSALYFCASSAHPTSGEQETQYFGPGTRLLVL.

The V call is TRBV11-2, the J call TRBJ1-2; no clear D. CDR1 SGHAT and CDR2 FQNNGV come from the germline V gene. Deletions cut 5 bases from V and 0 bases from J, with 19 bases between. The CDR3 runs 17 residues. CDR3 in amino acids: CASSPQAPGIANYGYTF. The DNA for the CDR3 is TGTGCCAGCAGCCCCCAGGCCCCGGGAATCGCTAACTATGGCTACACCTTC.

V gene TRBV5-8 combines with J gene TRBJ1-2; maybe TRBD1 (6 bases). The CDR3 extends over 18 amino acids. Germline V lookup: CDR1 SGHTS, CDR2 YDEGEE. With 0 bases removed from V and 0 bases from J, the gap between germline ends came to 18 bases. Written as DNA, the CDR3 is TGTGCCAGCAGCTTGGGAGAAATTGCAGGGGTAGCTAACTATGGCTACACCTTC. It specifies CASSLGEIAGVANYGYTF.

This chain links TRBV7-9 with TRBJ1-4, with D possibly being TRBD1 (6 bases). The CDR3 spans 16 residues. Germline V gives CDR1 SEHNR, CDR2 FQNEAQ (reference sequence). Trimming removed 5 bases at V and 0 bases at J, with 13 bases between. The CDR3 loop reads CASSPMGAATNEKLFF. DNA for the CDR3: TGTGCCAGCAGCCCCATGGGGGCAGCAACTAATGAAAAACTGTTTTTT.